This is a list of T cell receptor beta chains from one sample in a study of beta chain features in type 1 diabetes. Assay: immunoSEQ multiplex PCR; the TCRdb copy retains only in-frame clones and omits some. The sample holds about 470,000 clones, 30% seen once. What was sequenced was naive CD4+ T cells from blood. These receptors came from a man between 18 and 35 years old in good health. Each CDR3 is given with its conserved first and last residue. The D gene is left open where the match is weak. Where a row states a size, it is once, few, many or the class of an expanded clone; other rows omit it.

J gene: TRBJ2-5; clone size: few; V gene: TRBV30; D gene: TRBD2; CDR3 DNA: TGTGCCTGGACCCCTCACTGGGGGGGGAGAGGAGAGACCCAGTACTTC; CDR3 protein: CAWTPHWGGRGETQYF
J gene: TRBJ1-1; clone size: few; V gene: TRBV29-1; D gene: .; CDR3 DNA: TGCAGCGTTGAGGACCAGGGGACTGAAGCTTTCTTT; CDR3 protein: CSVEDQGTEAFF
J gene: TRBJ2-1; clone size: few; V gene: TRBV30; D gene: .; CDR3 DNA: TGTGCCTGGAGTGTAGGCGGCGCCACTGTTGAGCAGTTCTTC; CDR3 protein: CAWSVGGATVEQFF
J gene: TRBJ2-6; clone size: few; V gene: TRBV7-2; D gene: .; CDR3 DNA: TGTGCCAGCAGCTTAGAAGGAGAATTAAACGTCCTGACTTTC; CDR3 protein: CASSLEGELNVLTF
J gene: TRBJ2-1; clone size: few; V gene: TRBV7-9; D gene: TRBD2; CDR3 DNA: TGTGCCAGCAGCCACAAGAGGACTAGCGGGTACCCCTCCTACAATGAGCAGTTCTTC; CDR3 protein: CASSHKRTSGYPSYNEQFF
J gene: TRBJ2-2; clone size: .; V gene: TRBV4-3; D gene: TRBD2; CDR3 DNA: TGCGCCAGCACCTTCACTAGCGGGAGAGATACCGGGGAGCTGTTTTTT; CDR3 protein: CASTFTSGRDTGELFF
J gene: TRBJ2-7; clone size: .; V gene: TRBV7-2; D gene: .; CDR3 DNA: TGTGCCAGCAGCTTAGACTACTCCTACGAGCAGTACTTC; CDR3 protein: CASSLDYSYEQYF
J gene: TRBJ1-2; clone size: few; V gene: TRBV5-4; D gene: TRBD1; CDR3 DNA: TGTGCCAGCAGCCGGGACAGGGATGATGGCTACACCTTC; CDR3 protein: CASSRDRDDGYTF
J gene: TRBJ2-7; clone size: few; V gene: TRBV10-3; D gene: TRBD2; CDR3 DNA: TGTGCCATCAGTGGAACTAGCGGGGACTCCTACGAGCAGTACTTC; CDR3 protein: CAISGTSGDSYEQYF
J gene: TRBJ2-3; clone size: .; V gene: TRBV30; D gene: TRBD2; CDR3 DNA: TGTGCCTGGAGTATTCTAATCGGTAGCGGGAGAGGTAGTACGCAGTATTTT; CDR3 protein: CAWSILIGSGRGSTQYF
J gene: TRBJ2-7; clone size: few; V gene: TRBV4-1; D gene: TRBD2; CDR3 DNA: TGCGCCAGCAGCCAACCCCTAGCGGGGCTCTACGAGCAGTACTTC; CDR3 protein: CASSQPLAGLYEQYF
J gene: TRBJ2-5; clone size: .; V gene: TRBV7-9; D gene: .; CDR3 DNA: TGTGCCAGCAGCGCCCGACAGTTCCAAGAGACCCAGTACTTC; CDR3 protein: CASSARQFQETQYF
J gene: TRBJ1-5; clone size: .; V gene: TRBV30; D gene: .; CDR3 DNA: TGTGCCTGGAGTGTACAGCAGGGTGGTTATCAGCCCCAGCATTTT; CDR3 protein: CAWSVQQGGYQPQHF
J gene: TRBJ2-2; clone size: .; V gene: TRBV20-1; D gene: .; CDR3 DNA: TGCAGTGCTAGCGGGACCGGGGAGCTGTTTTTT; CDR3 protein: CSASGTGELFF
J gene: TRBJ1-5; clone size: .; V gene: TRBV25-1; D gene: .; CDR3 DNA: TGTGCCAGCTCGGACACATATAGCAATCAGCCCCAGCATTTT; CDR3 protein: CASSDTYSNQPQHF
J gene: TRBJ2-1; clone size: .; V gene: TRBV9; D gene: TRBD2; CDR3 DNA: TGTGCCAGCAGCAGGGGACTAGCGGGAGACTACAATGAGCAGTTCTTC; CDR3 protein: CASSRGLAGDYNEQFF
J gene: TRBJ1-1; clone size: .; V gene: TRBV2; D gene: .; CDR3 DNA: TGTGCCACCGCTAAGACGTGGAACACTGAAGCTTTCTTT; CDR3 protein: CATAKTWNTEAFF
J gene: TRBJ1-4; clone size: .; V gene: TRBV7-9; D gene: .; CDR3 DNA: TGTGCCAGCAGCTTACTACAGGACCTGAATGAAAAACTGTTTTTT; CDR3 protein: CASSLLQDLNEKLFF
J gene: TRBJ2-5; clone size: .; V gene: TRBV4-3; D gene: TRBD2; CDR3 DNA: TGCGCCAGCAGCCACGTCGGGACTAGCGGGAGGAGGGAGACCCAGTACTTC; CDR3 protein: CASSHVGTSGRRETQYF
J gene: TRBJ1-3; clone size: .; V gene: TRBV29-1; D gene: TRBD1; CDR3 DNA: TGCAGCGTTGAAGATCGAAACAGGGGTCGTTCATATGGAAACACCATATATTTT; CDR3 protein: CSVEDRNRGRSYGNTIYF
J gene: TRBJ2-7; clone size: few; V gene: TRBV4-2; D gene: TRBD1; CDR3 DNA: TGTGCCAGCAGCCAAGGCCAGGACAGGGCCTACGAGCAGTACTTC; CDR3 protein: CASSQGQDRAYEQYF
J gene: TRBJ2-3; clone size: .; V gene: TRBV2; D gene: .; CDR3 DNA: TGTGCCAGCAGTGAGGGACCCCCAGATACGCAGTATTTT; CDR3 protein: CASSEGPPDTQYF
J gene: TRBJ2-6; clone size: few; V gene: TRBV29-1; D gene: .; CDR3 DNA: TGCAGCGTTACCTTGTCCAACGTCCTGACTTTC; CDR3 protein: CSVTLSNVLTF
J gene: TRBJ2-5; clone size: .; V gene: TRBV4-3; D gene: TRBD2; CDR3 DNA: TGCGCCAGCAGCCCGGGACTAGCGGGAGTCCCAGAGACCCAGTACTTC; CDR3 protein: CASSPGLAGVPETQYF
J gene: TRBJ2-7; clone size: .; V gene: TRBV6-1; D gene: TRBD1; CDR3 DNA: TGTGCCAGCACTCGGACAGGGCTCGAGCAGTACTTC; CDR3 protein: CASTRTGLEQYF
J gene: TRBJ2-5; clone size: .; V gene: TRBV4-1; D gene: .; CDR3 DNA: TGCGCCAGCAGCCAAGTGGGACTGCACCGGGAGACCCAGTACTTC; CDR3 protein: CASSQVGLHRETQYF
J gene: TRBJ1-2; clone size: .; V gene: TRBV15; D gene: TRBD1; CDR3 DNA: TGTGCCACCAGCAGAGATCTAGGGGGCGACTATGGCTACACCTTC; CDR3 protein: CATSRDLGGDYGYTF
J gene: TRBJ2-1; clone size: few; V gene: TRBV4-2; D gene: .; CDR3 DNA: TGTGCCAGCAGCCAAGAACCTGGCGGAGTTAGGTATGAGCAGTTCTTC; CDR3 protein: CASSQEPGGVRYEQFF
J gene: TRBJ1-5; clone size: .; V gene: TRBV10-3; D gene: TRBD1; CDR3 DNA: TGTGCCATCAGTGAGGACAGGGGGCATCAGCCCCAGCATTTT; CDR3 protein: CAISEDRGHQPQHF
J gene: TRBJ2-7; clone size: .; V gene: TRBV5-1; D gene: .; CDR3 DNA: TGCGCCAGCAGCATCCCCGGGGGCGGGGACGAGCAGTACTTC; CDR3 protein: CASSIPGGGDEQYF
J gene: TRBJ2-2; clone size: .; V gene: TRBV29-1; D gene: TRBD2; CDR3 DNA: TGCAGCGTTGAAGGACTAGCGGGAGGAACCGGGGAGCTGTTTTTT; CDR3 protein: CSVEGLAGGTGELFF
J gene: TRBJ2-1; clone size: .; V gene: TRBV30; D gene: TRBD2; CDR3 DNA: TGTGCCTGGAGGGATCCTAAGACTAGCGGAACCTACAATGAGCAGTTCTTC; CDR3 protein: CAWRDPKTSGTYNEQFF
J gene: TRBJ2-7; clone size: .; V gene: TRBV29-1; D gene: .; CDR3 DNA: TGCAGCGCACGGACAGCTAACTACGAGCAGTACTTC; CDR3 protein: CSARTANYEQYF
J gene: TRBJ2-3; clone size: few; V gene: TRBV4-3; D gene: TRBD2; CDR3 DNA: TGCGCCAGCAGCCAAGGGGGACTAGCTCCAGATACGCAGTATTTT; CDR3 protein: CASSQGGLAPDTQYF
J gene: TRBJ2-3; clone size: .; V gene: TRBV6-1; D gene: .; CDR3 DNA: TGTGCCAGCAGTGACAGTACTAGCACAGATACGCAGTATTTT; CDR3 protein: CASSDSTSTDTQYF
J gene: TRBJ2-7; clone size: once; V gene: TRBV4-3; D gene: TRBD1; CDR3 DNA: TGCGCCAGCAGCCAAGATGACAGGGAAACCTACGAGCAGTACTTC; CDR3 protein: CASSQDDRETYEQYF
J gene: TRBJ1-1; clone size: .; V gene: TRBV29-1; D gene: .; CDR3 DNA: TGCAGCGGCCTCGGTTTGGACACTGAAGCTTTCTTT; CDR3 protein: CSGLGLDTEAFF
J gene: TRBJ2-2; clone size: .; V gene: TRBV5-4; D gene: TRBD2; CDR3 DNA: TGTGCCAGCAGCTCTGGGGCTAGCGGGAGTATAACCGGGGAGCTGTTTTTT; CDR3 protein: CASSSGASGSITGELFF
J gene: TRBJ2-5; clone size: few; V gene: TRBV25-1; D gene: TRBD2; CDR3 DNA: TGTGCCAGCAGTGCTAGCGGGAGACAGGAGACCCAGTACTTC; CDR3 protein: CASSASGRQETQYF
J gene: TRBJ2-5; clone size: few; V gene: TRBV28; D gene: TRBD2; CDR3 DNA: TGTGCCAGCATCAGCGGGGGGGGACCCGCCTTTGCTCGGTACTTC; CDR3 protein: CASISGGGPAFARYF
J gene: TRBJ1-2; clone size: few; V gene: TRBV30; D gene: .; CDR3 DNA: TGTGCCTGGAGTGTTCGGGACTATGGCTACACCTTC; CDR3 protein: CAWSVRDYGYTF
J gene: TRBJ2-3; clone size: .; V gene: TRBV20-1; D gene: .; CDR3 DNA: TGCAGTGCTAGCGGCCCAGATACGCAGTATTTT; CDR3 protein: CSASGPDTQYF
J gene: TRBJ2-1; clone size: .; V gene: TRBV7-3; D gene: TRBD2; CDR3 DNA: TGTGCCAGCAGCTTAATGGCGGGAGTAGGCAATGAGCAGTTCTTC; CDR3 protein: CASSLMAGVGNEQFF
J gene: TRBJ2-4; clone size: .; V gene: TRBV4-1; D gene: TRBD2; CDR3 DNA: TGCGCCAGCAGCCGTCTAGCGGGAGTTTGGAACATTCAGTACTTC; CDR3 protein: CASSRLAGVWNIQYF
J gene: TRBJ2-2; clone size: .; V gene: TRBV5-1; D gene: .; CDR3 DNA: TGCGCCAGCAGCTTGGCCGGGGAGCTGTTTTTT; CDR3 protein: CASSLAGELFF
J gene: TRBJ2-7; clone size: .; V gene: TRBV14; D gene: .; CDR3 DNA: TGTGCCAGCAGCCAAGTTAGGGGCCGGGGGCTATACTTC; CDR3 protein: CASSQVRGRGLYF
J gene: TRBJ2-3; clone size: .; V gene: TRBV9; D gene: TRBD2; CDR3 DNA: TGTGCCAGCTCGGAGGGGCGGGAGTCAACCCGCACAGATACGCAGTATTTT; CDR3 protein: CASSEGRESTRTDTQYF
J gene: TRBJ2-5; clone size: .; V gene: TRBV27; D gene: TRBD2; CDR3 DNA: TGTGCCAGCAGTTTGGGCGGGAGGCGACAAGAGACCCAGTACTTC; CDR3 protein: CASSLGGRRQETQYF
J gene: TRBJ2-3; clone size: few; V gene: TRBV29-1; D gene: TRBD2; CDR3 DNA: TGCAGCGTTGGACTAGCGGGCTTGGATACGCAGTATTTT; CDR3 protein: CSVGLAGLDTQYF
J gene: TRBJ1-5; clone size: few; V gene: TRBV30; D gene: .; CDR3 DNA: TGTGCCTGGAGTCTGGGAATTCATAGCAATCAGCCCCAGCATTTT; CDR3 protein: CAWSLGIHSNQPQHF
J gene: TRBJ2-2; clone size: .; V gene: TRBV7-3; D gene: .; CDR3 DNA: TGTGCCAGCAGCCCCCTAAGCGGGGAGCTGTTTTTT; CDR3 protein: CASSPLSGELFF
J gene: TRBJ1-5; clone size: few; V gene: TRBV30; D gene: .; CDR3 DNA: TGTGCCTGGGACCCAGTCGGGGGAGGTCAGCCCCAGCATTTT; CDR3 protein: CAWDPVGGGQPQHF
J gene: TRBJ2-1; clone size: .; V gene: TRBV19; D gene: TRBD2; CDR3 DNA: TGTGCCACTCGACTAGCGGCCCTTTACAATGAGCAGTTCTTC; CDR3 protein: CATRLAALYNEQFF
J gene: TRBJ2-7; clone size: few; V gene: TRBV20-1; D gene: .; CDR3 DNA: TGCAGTGCTAGTAAGGGGCTCGGGCAGTACTTC; CDR3 protein: CSASKGLGQYF
J gene: TRBJ2-3; clone size: few; V gene: TRBV30; D gene: .; CDR3 DNA: TGTGCCTGGAATCAGCCAGGCACAGATACGCAGTATTTT; CDR3 protein: CAWNQPGTDTQYF
J gene: TRBJ1-2; clone size: .; V gene: TRBV25-1; D gene: .; CDR3 DNA: TGTGCCAGCAGAAGAAGCGGGGGGCCCGACTATGGCTACACCTTC; CDR3 protein: CASRRSGGPDYGYTF
J gene: TRBJ2-5; clone size: .; V gene: TRBV5-4; D gene: TRBD2; CDR3 DNA: TGTGCCAGCAGCGTTAGCGGGGAAGAGACCCAGTACTTC; CDR3 protein: CASSVSGEETQYF
J gene: TRBJ2-2; clone size: once; V gene: TRBV19; D gene: TRBD2; CDR3 DNA: TGTGCCTCATGGCGGGGGTCCGGGGAGCTGTTTTTT; CDR3 protein: CASWRGSGELFF
J gene: TRBJ2-3; clone size: .; V gene: TRBV7-9; D gene: TRBD2; CDR3 DNA: TGTGCCAGCAGCGCGGGACTAGCGGGAAGCACAGATACGCAGTATTTT; CDR3 protein: CASSAGLAGSTDTQYF
J gene: TRBJ1-1; clone size: few; V gene: TRBV30; D gene: .; CDR3 DNA: TGTGCCTGGAGACGGGGGGACACTGAAGCTTTCTTT; CDR3 protein: CAWRRGDTEAFF